One and the same sample provided the 4 T cell receptor beta chains below, sequenced in a study of T-cell memory formation after mild COVID-19. One entry per CDR3 protein, called by TCRdb with MiXCR from the 5' RACE reads. In the table there are roughly 480,000 distinct CDR3 sequences, nearly 25% of which are singletons. The sample consisted of PBMCs or a T cell subset sorted from them (not recorded which). All receptors derive from an adult woman who had mild COVID-19 (a few samples of this study predate the infection). Cell type and time point are not known.

The chain couples TRBV3-1 to TRBJ1-1, with D tentatively TRBD1 (6 bases). The CDR3 covers 13 residues. The V end lost 2 bases, the J end lost 7 bases, and 11 bases lay between the germline ends. Per germline, CDR1 LGHDT and CDR2 YNNKEL (reference sequence). The CDR3 spells CASSQFEGGEAFF. The CDR3 DNA is TGTGCCAGCAGCCAATTTGAGGGGGGTGAAGCTTTCTTT.

The chain uses TRBV9 and TRBJ2-7, with D perhaps TRBD2 (5 bases). The CDR3 runs to 13 residues. V dropped 1 base and J dropped 2 bases, with 7 bases sitting between them. CDR1 SGDLS and CDR2 YYNGEE come from the germline V gene. In nucleotides, the CDR3 is TGTGCCAGCAGCGTATCCGGGACCTACGAGCAGTACTTC. Translating it yields CASSVSGTYEQYF.

J is TRBJ2-3 and V is TRBV27; 16 bases are shared with TRBD2. This CDR3 region has 19 residues. V shed 5 bases, J shed 4 bases, and the junction held 12 bases outside the gene matches. The germline CDR1 and CDR2 sequences are MNHEY and SMNVEV (reference sequence). In DNA form, the CDR3 reads TGTGCCAGCAGTCCACCAGACCCGGGACTAGCGGGAGGGGCAGATACGCAGTATTTT. The encoded protein is CASSPPDPGLAGGADTQYF.

The chain uses TRBV24-1 and TRBJ2-2; possible D gene TRBD1, 5 bases. The V and J ends lost 1 base and 0 bases respectively, with 8 bases between them. This CDR3 is built from 16 residues. The V gene's germline CDR1 is KGHDR and CDR2 SFDVKD. DNA of the CDR3: TGTGCCACCAGTGATTTTGGCAGGGCGAACACCGGGGAGCTGTTTTTT. This encodes CATSDFGRANTGELFF.